These 15 T cell receptor beta chains share one sample of origin, sequenced in a study of Graves' ophthalmopathy and Graves' hyperthyroidism. For repertoire sequencing, the TCR beta CDR3 regions were amplified from RNA transcripts. First-round RT-PCR used HTBI primers; second-round multiplex PCR followed. TCRdb re-called the multiplex PCR reads through MiXCR, storing one row per CDR3 protein. The sample shows roughly 350,000 distinct CDR3 sequences, about a sixth of them seen only once. Sequenced material: peripheral blood. All receptors come from an adult woman with stable Graves' hyperthyroidism.

The table lists this clonotype with many counts. The chain carries TRBV7-8 and TRBJ1-2, with no clear D. Germline values: CDR1 SGHVS, CDR2 FQNEAQ. The V end lost 3 bases, the J end lost 6 bases, and 14 bases lay between the germline ends. The CDR3 spans 14 residues. The CDR3 reads CASSFSRALNGYTF. As DNA, the CDR3 is TGTGCCAGCAGCTTTTCGAGGGCCCTGAATGGCTACACCTTC.

This clonotype was counted many times. The J gene is TRBJ1-2, the V gene TRBV12-3 or TRBV12-4; unclear D gene. CDR3 length: 14 amino acids. Trimming removed 1 base at V and 6 bases at J, with 12 bases between. The CDR3 spells CASSLGVVGDGYTF. The CDR3 bases are TGTGCCAGCAGTTTAGGCGTAGTAGGCGATGGCTACACCTTC.

This clonotype was seen a few times. The chain has TRBV7-8 and TRBJ2-7, with 8 positions matching TRBD1. V gave up 5 bases and J gave up 2 bases; unmatched junction bases: 8. Germline V lookup: CDR1 SGHVS, CDR2 FQNEAQ. This CDR3 has 15 residues. The CDR3 DNA reads as TGTGCCAGCAGCCAAGGGACAGGTAGCACCTACGAGCAGTACTTC. It translates to CASSQGTGSTYEQYF.

To note about this clonotype: It may be a read error: a sequence one base away is much more abundant. CDR3 amino acids: CVSSVRSAGELFF. CDR3 DNA sequence: TGTGTCAGCAGTGTTCGCAGCGCCGGGGAGCTGTTTTTT. The chain links TRBV2 to TRBJ2-2, with unresolved D. The germline V gene has CDR1 SNHLY and CDR2 FYNNEI. CDR3 size: 13 residues.

There are many counts of this clonotype. This chain joins TRBV11-2 and TRBJ2-2, with 14 bases that match TRBD2. The V gene's germline CDR1 is SGHAT and CDR2 FQNNGV. V dropped 5 bases and J dropped 4; count of bases not matched to a gene: 6. This CDR3 region has 17 residues. In DNA form, the CDR3 reads TGTGCCAGCAGCGTAGGACTAGCGGGAGGTCGCACCGGGGAGCTGTTTTTT. Encoded protein: CASSVGLAGGRTGELFF.

The chain joins TRBV5-1 to TRBJ2-5; no definite D call. V gave up 1 base and J gave up 1 base, with 11 bases separating them. Germline V gene sequence: CDR1 SGHRS, CDR2 YFSETQ. This CDR3 region has 15 residues. The CDR3 region has the DNA TGCGCCAGCAGCTTGTTTAGACCACCCCAAGAGACCCAGTACTTC. This gives the protein CASSLFRPPQETQYF.

This clonotype showed up just a few times. The chain carries TRBV18 and TRBJ1-2; 11 bases line up with TRBD1. The V gene's germline CDR1 is KGHSH and CDR2 LQKENI. This CDR3 comprises 14 residues. V was clipped by 4 bases and J by 6 bases; unmatched bases: 4. The CDR3 nucleotides read TGTGCCAGCTCACTGGACAGGGGGCTTCATGGCTACACCTTC. It codes for CASSLDRGLHGYTF.

This clonotype was seen many times. The chain combines TRBV12-3 or TRBV12-4 with TRBJ1-1; 7 bases are shared with TRBD1. Losses at the gene ends were 7 bases for V and 2 bases for J; bases not matched to a gene: 7. The CDR3 contains 14 residues. CDR3 in amino acids: CASIRTGRNTEAFF. In nucleotides, the CDR3 is TGTGCCAGCATCAGGACAGGTCGAAACACTGAAGCTTTCTTT.

There are a few counts of this clonotype. The chain has TRBV24-1 and TRBJ2-7; tentative D call: TRBD1 (7 bases). V was trimmed by 2 bases and J by 6 bases, leaving 16 bases between them. This CDR3 spans 15 amino acids. Germline V lookup: CDR1 KGHDR, CDR2 SFDVKD. CDR3 sequence: CATSDSRGVDGEQYF. The CDR3 DNA follows: TGTGCCACCAGTGATTCCAGGGGGGTTGATGGCGAGCAGTACTTC.

The table lists this clonotype with many counts. The chain carries TRBV6-5 and TRBJ2-5; unclear D gene. CDR1 is MNHEY and CDR2 is SVGAGI in the germline V gene. Between the trimmed V and J ends, which lost 5 bases and 5 bases, there was a span of 12 bases. This CDR3 has 13 amino acids. The CDR3 reads CASSTDSWETQYF. DNA of the CDR3: TGTGCCAGCAGTACAGACTCATGGGAGACCCAGTACTTC.

This clonotype was seen ten or more times. The chain is built from TRBV7-2 and TRBJ2-7; D gene unclear. The CDR3 has 11 amino acids. Trimming pared 3 bases from V and 4 bases from J, leaving 4 bases between. In germline, CDR1 is SGHTA, CDR2 FQGNSA. The CDR3 reads CASSFNYEQYF. CDR3 in DNA: TGTGCCAGCAGCTTTAATTACGAGCAGTACTTC.

This clonotype was picked up many times. The chain links TRBV9 to TRBJ2-2, with 7 bases matching TRBD2. CDR1 SGDLS and CDR2 YYNGEE come from the germline V gene. The CDR3 is 15 amino acids. V gave up 2 bases and J gave up 1 base; unmatched junction bases: 2. CDR3 residues: CASSVLAENTGELFF. As DNA, the CDR3 is TGTGCCAGCAGCGTTCTAGCGGAGAACACCGGGGAGCTGTTTTTT.

In its sample, this clonotype was seen many times. The chain links TRBV12-3 or TRBV12-4 to TRBJ1-5; the D gene is possibly TRBD1 (6 bases). The CDR3 has 14 amino acids. The V end was cut by 6 bases, the J end by 0 bases, with 9 bases between. CDR3 residues: CASRVGGSNQPQHF. CDR3 DNA sequence: TGTGCCAGCAGGGTAGGGGGTAGCAATCAGCCCCAGCATTTT.

This clonotype was observed many times. The V and J genes are TRBV12-3 or TRBV12-4 and TRBJ1-5; D not resolved. This CDR3 is 16 amino acids long. The V end was cut by 2 bases, the J end by 1 base, with 12 bases between. The CDR3 DNA sequence: TGTGCCAGCAGTTTAACCTCAACACAGAGCAATCAGCCCCAGCATTTT. Amino acid sequence: CASSLTSTQSNQPQHF.

This clonotype was recorded many times. The CDR3 DNA follows: TGTGCCAGCAGTCGAAACCCGTGGGGCGCGGGTAACTATGGCTACACCTTC. The encoded protein is CASSRNPWGAGNYGYTF. V and J are TRBV28 and TRBJ1-2; D is possibly TRBD1 (5 bases). Per germline, CDR1 MDHEN and CDR2 SYDVKM. The V and J ends lost 5 bases and 1 base respectively, with 20 bases between them. The CDR3 extends over 17 amino acids.